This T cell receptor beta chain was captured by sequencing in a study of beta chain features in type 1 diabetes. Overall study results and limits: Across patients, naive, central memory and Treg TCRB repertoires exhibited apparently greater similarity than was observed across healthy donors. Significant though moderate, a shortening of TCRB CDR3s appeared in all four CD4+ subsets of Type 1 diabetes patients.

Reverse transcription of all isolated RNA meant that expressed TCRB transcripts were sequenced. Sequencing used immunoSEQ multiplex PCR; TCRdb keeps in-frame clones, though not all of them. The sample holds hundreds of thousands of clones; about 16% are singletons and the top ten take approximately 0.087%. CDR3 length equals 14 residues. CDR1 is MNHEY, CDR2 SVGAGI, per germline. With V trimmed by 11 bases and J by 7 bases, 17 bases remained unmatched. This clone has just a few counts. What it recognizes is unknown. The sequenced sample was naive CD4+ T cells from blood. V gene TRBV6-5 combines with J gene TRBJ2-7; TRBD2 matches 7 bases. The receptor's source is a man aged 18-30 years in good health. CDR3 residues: CASSGKAGAREQYF. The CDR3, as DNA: TGTGCCTCATCGGGAAAGGCGGGAGCGAGGGAGCAGTACTTC.